A single T cell receptor (beta chain) is shown here with its context. The data were taken from a study of T cell responses to AZD1222 COVID-19 vaccine. This CDR3 contains 13 residues. Germline CDR1 reads SQVTM; CDR2 reads ANQGSEA. V lost 8 bases, J lost 1 base, and 14 bases lay in between. Data came from immunoSEQ multiplex PCR; TCRdb stores just in-frame clones and leaves some out. This sample has 150,000 to 200,000 clones, with approximately 90% found just once. The sequence derives from an adult in good health. V is TRBV29-1 and J is TRBJ1-1; D uncertain. The material was peripheral blood, obtained on day 0 of AZD1222 vaccination. CDR3 bases: TGCAGCCCAAATCGGGCAGAGAACACTGAAGCTTTCTTT. It encodes CSPNRAENTEAFF.